This T cell receptor beta chain was retrieved from a study of T cell clones after liver transplantation. As for the study in general: Immunosuppression withdrawal was tried within 2 years after liver transplantation in this trial. A pre-transplant mixed lymphocyte reaction with TCRbeta sequencing defined graft-donor-reactive clones followed in post-transplant blood. Study-wide results and caveats: In a couple of subjects, few donor cells limited the measurable donor-reactive repertoire.

The repertoire was sequenced with immunoSEQ multiplex PCR; TCRdb's copy has only in-frame clones and lacks some. Of about 51,000 clones in the sample, 80% to 90% were seen once. V was cut by 6 bases and J by 0 bases, with 18 bases left in between. This CDR3 region has 17 residues. CDR1 SGHKS and CDR2 YYEKEE come from the germline V gene (reference sequence). Points on this clone: No antigen is known for it.

This TCR was sampled from a human patient who received a liver transplant. Some T cells may trace back to the graft donor. The chain links TRBV5-5 to TRBJ2-2; a weak D match, TRBD1 (5 bases). The specimen was CD8+ T cells from blood, collected 12 months after liver transplant. The CDR3 region is CASTTILRVSNTGELFF. The CDR3 coding sequence is TGTGCCAGCACCACAATTCTCAGGGTTTCGAACACCGGGGAGCTGTTTTTT.